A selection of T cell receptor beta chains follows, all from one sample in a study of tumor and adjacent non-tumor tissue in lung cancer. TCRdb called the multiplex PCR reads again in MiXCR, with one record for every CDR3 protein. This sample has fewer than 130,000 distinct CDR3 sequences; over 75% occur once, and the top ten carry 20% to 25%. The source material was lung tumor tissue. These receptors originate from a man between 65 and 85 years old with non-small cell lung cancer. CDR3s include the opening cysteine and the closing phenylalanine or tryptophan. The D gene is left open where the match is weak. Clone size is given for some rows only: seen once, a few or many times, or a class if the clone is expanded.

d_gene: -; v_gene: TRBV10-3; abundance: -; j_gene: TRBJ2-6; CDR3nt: TGTGCCATCAGGACAGCCACTGGGGCCAACATCCTGACTTTC; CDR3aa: CAIRTATGANILTF
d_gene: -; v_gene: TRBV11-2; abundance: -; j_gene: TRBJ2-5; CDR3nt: TGTGCCGGCAGCATTCTAACAGGCGAACAAGAGACCCAGTACTTC; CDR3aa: CAGSILTGEQETQYF
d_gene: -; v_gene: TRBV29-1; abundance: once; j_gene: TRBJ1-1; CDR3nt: TGCAGTGTTAGTGGGGAAGGGTACACTGAAGCTTTCTTT; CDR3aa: CSVSGEGYTEAFF
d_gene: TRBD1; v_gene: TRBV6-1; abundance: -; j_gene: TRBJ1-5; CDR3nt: TGTGCCAGCAGCGTGGACAGGGGGCATAATCAGCCCCAGCATTTT; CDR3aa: CASSVDRGHNQPQHF
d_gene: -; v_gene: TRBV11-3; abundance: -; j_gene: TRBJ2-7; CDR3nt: TGTGCCAGCAGCTTAATAGAGCTTTTTTCCTACAAGCAGTACTTC; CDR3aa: CASSLIELFSYKQYF
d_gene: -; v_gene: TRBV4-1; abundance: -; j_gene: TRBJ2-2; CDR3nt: TGCGCCAGCGGCCAAGTTTCACTTTGGGCGGGATCAGTCACCGGGGAGCTGTCTTTT; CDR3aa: CASGQVSLWAGSVTGELSF
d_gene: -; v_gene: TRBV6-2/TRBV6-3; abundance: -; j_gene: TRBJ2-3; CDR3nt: TGTACCAGCAGTTATCCGATGACAGTAGGCCACCATGATACGCAGTATTTT; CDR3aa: CTSSYPMTVGHHDTQYF
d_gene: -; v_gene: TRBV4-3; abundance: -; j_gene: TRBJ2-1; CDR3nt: TGCGCCAGCAGCCAAGACCCGGCTGGAGCTCAATACAATGAGCAGCTCTTC; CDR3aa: CASSQDPAGAQYNEQLF
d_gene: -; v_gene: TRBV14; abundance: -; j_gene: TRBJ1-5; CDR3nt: TGTGCCAGCAGCCCCGGGAGTAGCGGGGAAAGACAGCCCGAGCATTTT; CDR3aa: CASSPGSSGERQPEHF
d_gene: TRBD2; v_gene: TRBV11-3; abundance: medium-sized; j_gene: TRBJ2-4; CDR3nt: TGTGCCAGCAGCCCGGGAGGGGATGGCAAAAACATTCAGTACTTC; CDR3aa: CASSPGGDGKNIQYF
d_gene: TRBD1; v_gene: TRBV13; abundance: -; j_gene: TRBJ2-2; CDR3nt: TGTGCCAACAGCTTAGGGACAGGTTCGGTAACCCGGGAGCTGTTTTTT; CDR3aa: CANSLGTGSVTRELFF
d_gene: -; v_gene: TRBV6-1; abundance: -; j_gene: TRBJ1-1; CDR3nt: TGTACCAGCAGTGTCGGGGGTATAAACACAGTAGCTTTCTTT; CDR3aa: CTSSVGGINTVAFF
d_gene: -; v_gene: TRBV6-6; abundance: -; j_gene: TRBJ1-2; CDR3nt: TGTGCCAACAGAGGGGAGGGTTTTACTGACTATGGCTATACTTTC; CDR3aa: CANRGEGFTDYGYTF
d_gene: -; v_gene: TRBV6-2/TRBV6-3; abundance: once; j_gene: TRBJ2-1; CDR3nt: TGTGCCAGCAGTTCTACATCTCCACACACGGAGTTCTTC; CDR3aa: CASSSTSPHTEFF
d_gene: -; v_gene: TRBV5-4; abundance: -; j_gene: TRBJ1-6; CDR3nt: TGTGCCAGTAGCCCGGGGGGTGTCCTATATAATTCACTCCTCCACTTT; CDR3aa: CASSPGGVLYNSLLHF
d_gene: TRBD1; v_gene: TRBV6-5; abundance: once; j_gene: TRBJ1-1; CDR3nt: TGTGCCAGCAGTACCGGGACAGGGTTGGTCACTCATGCTATCTTT; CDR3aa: CASSTGTGLVTHAIF
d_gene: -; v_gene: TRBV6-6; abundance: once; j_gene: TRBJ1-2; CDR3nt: TGTACCAGCACCCCCCCAGGCGCCTCCTATGGTTACACCTTC; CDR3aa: CTSTPPGASYGYTF
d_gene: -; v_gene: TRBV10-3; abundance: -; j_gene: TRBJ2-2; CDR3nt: TGTGCCTTCAGTGAGACGGACCGCACCGGGGAGCTGTTTTTT; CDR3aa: CAFSETDRTGELFF
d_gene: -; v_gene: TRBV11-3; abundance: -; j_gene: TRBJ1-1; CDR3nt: TGTGCCAGCTGCTTATTCAGCATTAGGGTGAACACTGAAGCTTTCTTT; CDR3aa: CASCLFSIRVNTEAFF